This T cell receptor beta chain was sequenced during a study of blood T cell repertoires in COVID-19. This clone was found once. The CDR3 is 14 residues long. Deletions cut 2 bases from V and 4 bases from J, with 8 bases between. CDR1 and CDR2 (germline): MNHNY, SVGAGI (reference sequence). Per the original data handling: Nucleated cell number was recorded as an estimate derived from reference gene primer amplification. This table comes from immunoSEQ multiplex PCR, and its TCRdb copy is limited to in-frame clones, with some not included. Clonal size and the V and J genes are those of that table, whereas D and trimming came from the DNA. This sample has 150,000 to 200,000 clones, with 86% found just once.

The TCR originated in an older woman with COVID-19, enrolled during active disease. This chain joins TRBV6-6 and TRBJ1-4; D remains unclear. The sequenced material came from peripheral blood. DNA of the CDR3: TGTGCCAGCAGTTACGGGCAGTATAATGAAAAACTGTTTTTT. Translated, it gives CASSYGQYNEKLFF.